This TCR beta chain was found in a study of PD-L1 blockade in urothelial cancer. Looking at the study overall: After treatment start, blood was analyzed at 3 weeks (second dose) and at 6 weeks.

Time point of the sample: pretreatment peripheral blood. Individual patients had between 1 and 8 samples, taken pretreatment and on-treatment. Method: immunoSEQ multiplex PCR; TCRdb's copy keeps in-frame clones and lacks some. The sample lists about 52,000 clones, about 80% seen once, with approximately 1.4% in the top ten. CDR1 is SGHNT and CDR2 is YYREEE in the germline V gene (reference sequence). CDR3 size: 16 residues. V was pared by 5 bases and J by 2 bases, with 18 bases between. The V call is TRBV5-4, the J call TRBJ2-3; a weak D match, TRBD2 (5 bases). The sequence derives from a man in his fifties or sixties with urothelial cancer. Sequences were derived from PBMCs, sampled around atezolizumab (anti-PD-L1) treatment. The CDR3 here is CASSSWTAPNTDTQYF. DNA of the CDR3: TGTGCCAGCAGTTCGTGGACTGCACCGAACACAGATACGCAGTATTTT.